This TCR beta chain was identified in a study of blood T cell repertoires in COVID-19. Study at large: Acute-phase and convalescent COVID-19 samples originated in the United States, Italy and Spain.

This CDR3 has 19 residues. The germline V gene has CDR1 LNHDA and CDR2 SQIVND (reference sequence). Trimming left V 4 bases short and J 0 bases short, with 24 bases between. Clones were read by immunoSEQ multiplex PCR, and TCRdb kept only the in-frame ones, dropping some. Altogether approximately 210,000 clones are present, roughly 92% being singletons, with the ten largest covering around 0.8%. This sequence joins TRBV19 and TRBJ1-1, with D tentatively TRBD1 (5 bases). Sequenced material: peripheral blood. This receptor was obtained from a man aged 25-45 years with COVID-19, enrolled during active disease. The CDR3 bases are TGTGCCAGTAGTACCCCCCATTTGATTTCAGGGAAAATGAACACTGAAGCTTTCTTT. Protein product: CASSTPHLISGKMNTEAFF.